The sequence of this T cell receptor beta chain was determined in a study of shared clonotypes between healthy human individuals (dated by TCRdb to 2020 to 2021). The study in broad terms: A couple of women and three men aged 18 to 49 years were included in the cohort. Leukapheresis yielded between about 0.85 and 10 billion PBMCs per donor. To estimate repertoire size and how much clonotype sharing occurs between individuals, the study deeply sequenced the blood TCR repertoires of several healthy adults. To increase sequencing depth and limit assay-specific biases, different laboratories used diverse techniques to prepare libraries and sequence TCR repertoires. For each donor, CD4 naive and CD4 memory were each given three plates, CD8 naive was given two plates, and CD8 memory was given one plate. What the work shows at the level of the full study, not this receptor alone: Sampling was restricted to blood, and TCR repertoires in tissues likely differ from the TCR repertoires found in blood. Because the study included a small number of donors, the genetic and exposure-history diversity represented was limited. Even with the large sequencing depth, rarefaction of the sorted-subset datasets indicated that sequencing was incomplete. Across four donors, roughly 5.4% of naive CD4, approximately 3.5% of naive CD8, about 2.3% of memory CD4, and under 0.45% of memory CD8 clonotypes were shared. Based on pairwise subsampling, the degree of clonotype sharing among donors was expected to be affected by sequencing depth. Naive subsets generally had larger estimated clonotype richness than memory subsets. Compared with non-shared clonotypes, clonotypes shared by all four sorted-subset donors had higher generation probabilities.

In regard to this clone: The antigen it recognizes is unknown. Per-base quality was not reported, and no clone a single base away is much larger than it. Other nucleotide sequences from this sample produce the same CDR3.

Using the deep immunoSEQ assay, multiplex PCR amplified TCR CDR3 regions from genomic DNA. For each cell subset, the extracted genomic DNA was distributed evenly across all wells of several immunoSEQ 96-well plates, and each plate served as one replicate. For sorted subsets, about 220 ng of genomic DNA, equivalent to 30,000 or so T cell genomes, went into each replicate PCR. Purified libraries were quantified with a Qubit 3.0 fluorometer, sized on a Bioanalyzer 2100, and re-quantified with the KAPA Library Quantification kit. A separate single-read 150-cycle Illumina NextSeq 550 flow cell was used to sequence each immunoSEQ 96-well plate. In the source study's methods: Because the immunoSEQ output held only junctional sequences and lacked quality scores, the filtering could not match the filtering applied to full-length reads. Sequences were annotated with PyIR, a Python wrapper for IgBLAST v1.9, and V/J genes and CDR3 were assigned using IMGT germline references. Reads were filtered out if the reads had weak V/J assignments (E-value above 1e-6), no CDR3, stop codons, out-of-frame junctions, or ambiguous translated residues. V3J clonotypes were defined as sequences sharing an identical inferred V gene, J gene, and CDR3 amino acid sequence. The percentage overlap between two repertoires was calculated by dividing the number of shared unique clonotypes by the size of the smaller repertoire. Repertoire richness was assessed with RTK rarefaction, the Chao1 estimator, and Recon v2.1 estimates of unobserved clonotypes. Generation probabilities for all TCRbeta clonotypes obtained by the gDNA method from a few donors were computed using OLGA. The immuneACCESS repertoire file appears here via TCRdb, limited to in-frame rearrangements. These files lack a portion of the clones; in checked studies, under half of the deficit traces to unresolved V genes, and the cause of the others is not known. That table is the source of V, J and clone size, and D and trimming were worked out from the DNA. This sample is represented by 550,000 to 700,000 clones; 55% to 85% of them were singletons. The leading ten clones occupy around 1.8% of the sample.

V is reduced by 6 bases and J by 0 bases, leaving a spacing of 9 bases between them. Sequences SNHLY (CDR1) and FYNNEI (CDR2) are obtained from the germline V gene. Its CDR3 holds 14 amino acids, cysteine through phenylalanine. The entry retains the CDR3 DNA only, 42 bases that are in frame from base 1. Healthy HIV-negative adults with no recently reported acute infections or vaccinations were included as donors. Every donor was a Caucasian adult residing in Nashville, Tennessee, USA. CD4+ T cells were enriched by magnetic negative selection; naive cells were then positively selected on CD45RA, and the negative fraction formed the memory subset. Blood was collected by leukapheresis, and PBMCs were isolated by Ficoll-Histopaque density gradient centrifugation and then cryopreserved in liquid nitrogen vapor phase. Analytical flow cytometry was used to check the purity and quantity of every magnetically sorted T cell population. Genomic DNA was isolated from every sorted fraction and measured by UV absorbance on a Nanodrop 2000c.

Sequencing was carried out using memory CD4+ T cells sorted from blood. According to the study, the label for this sample's cell subset or site signals: CD45RA-negative fraction. The receptor was derived from a woman aged 30 to 39 in good health. Rearrangement joined TRBV2 to TRBJ2-1; the D gene is perhaps TRBD2, on 5 matching bases. The bases are TGTGCCAGCAGCGGGCTAGCCTCCTACAATGAGCAGTTCTTC. Translated, this gives CASSGLASYNEQFF.